This T cell receptor (beta chain) comes out of a study of T cell responses to AZD1222 COVID-19 vaccine. Study-wide results and limits: Nearly half of unique spike-specific TCRs reportedly avoided B.1.351 and B.1.1.7 mutated regions. There were mostly white British donors and more females than males, and clonal diversity was possibly underestimated. Vaccine-related CD4 TCRs covered spike, predominating at 160-218 and 743-854.

Concerning this clone itself: What it binds is unknown.

This table comes from immunoSEQ multiplex PCR, and its TCRdb copy is limited to in-frame clones, with some not included. The repertoire has about 180,000 clones, 88% of them found once; the top ten carry roughly a quarter. Second-dose timings of about 4 or about 12 weeks were pooled. The CDR3 contains 14 residues. CDR1 is MNHEY, CDR2 SVGAGI, per germline. Germline trimming cut 6 bases from V and 3 bases from J; bases unmatched to any gene: 8. Sequenced here: peripheral blood, sampled 28 days after the second AZD1222 dose. This TCR derives from an adult who received the AZD1222 COVID-19 vaccine. V is TRBV6-5 and J is TRBJ2-7; 7 bases align to TRBD1. CDR3 sequence reads: CASSRTGSNYEQYF. In DNA form, the CDR3 reads TGTGCCAGCAGCCGGACAGGTTCGAACTACGAGCAGTACTTC.